A selection of T cell receptor beta chains follows, all from one sample in a study of cytomegalovirus exposure and HLA in healthy donors. The method was immunoSEQ multiplex PCR; TCRdb's version includes in-frame clones alone and lacks a portion of them. The sample lists roughly 77,000 clones, 78% occurring once. The sample comprised PBMCs. These receptors were obtained from a man between 40 and 49 years old in good health and CMV-seronegative. Both conserved end residues are part of each CDR3. A D gene is named only where the DNA matches it firmly. Clone size appears in some rows only: once, few, many, or a class for an expanded clone.

.	TRBJ2-1	15	TRBD2	TRBV11-3	CASSFGGSSYNEQFF	TGTGCCAGCAGCTTCGGCGGGAGCTCTTACAATGAGCAGTTCTTC
few	TRBJ2-7	13	.	TRBV7-9	CASKTSSGYEQYF	TGTGCCAGTAAAACTAGTAGTGGCTACGAGCAGTACTTC
.	TRBJ2-1	15	TRBD2	TRBV4-3	CASSQDRLAHNEQFF	TGCGCCAGCAGCCAAGATCGACTAGCCCACAATGAGCAGTTCTTC
.	TRBJ1-2	13	TRBD1	TRBV29-1	CSVATGGNYGYTF	TGCAGCGTCGCAACAGGGGGCAACTATGGCTACACCTTC
.	TRBJ2-1	13	TRBD1	TRBV7-9	CASRRTGENEQFF	TGTGCCAGCAGGCGAACAGGGGAAAATGAGCAGTTCTTC
few	TRBJ2-5	15	TRBD1	TRBV28	CASSQTRTGVETQYF	TGTGCCAGCAGTCAAACAAGGACAGGGGTCGAGACCCAGTACTTC
.	TRBJ2-1	15	TRBD2	TRBV7-2	CASRHRGGQGNEQFF	TGTGCCAGCAGACACCGCGGGGGTCAAGGCAATGAGCAGTTCTTC
once	TRBJ1-1	13	.	TRBV5-4	CASSLRTAKEAFF	TGTGCCAGCAGCTTGAGGACAGCAAAAGAAGCTTTCTTT
.	TRBJ2-1	17	TRBD2	TRBV5-1	CASSLNGRATWDNEQFF	TGCGCCAGCAGCTTGAACGGGAGGGCCACGTGGGACAATGAGCAGTTCTTC
.	TRBJ2-1	12	.	TRBV5-4	CASSSRVGEQFF	TGTGCCAGCAGTTCCAGGGTGGGAGAGCAGTTCTTC
.	TRBJ1-2	13	TRBD1	TRBV7-8	CASSSGQGYGYTF	TGTGCCAGCAGCTCCGGACAGGGCTATGGCTACACCTTC
once	TRBJ1-1	13	.	TRBV28	CASSLYGNTEAFF	TGTGCCAGCAGTTTATACGGGAACACTGAAGCTTTCTTT
few	TRBJ1-1	13	TRBD1	TRBV6-5	CASRSPGQGEAFF	TGTGCCAGCAGGTCTCCGGGACAGGGTGAAGCTTTCTTT
.	TRBJ2-7	15	.	TRBV27	CASSLTRGASYEQYF	TGTGCCAGCAGTTTAACTCGGGGTGCCTCCTACGAGCAGTACTTC
.	TRBJ2-1	16	.	TRBV5-1	CASSLAAGQGGNEQFF	TGCGCCAGCAGCTTGGCAGCTGGGCAGGGCGGCAATGAGCAGTTCTTC
.	TRBJ1-1	14	TRBD1	TRBV27	CASRGDRARAEAFF	TGTGCCAGCAGAGGGGACAGGGCCCGGGCTGAAGCTTTCTTT
.	TRBJ2-5	17	.	TRBV4-1	CASSQEMSAGRQETQYF	TGCGCCAGCAGCCAAGAAATGTCGGCGGGGCGACAAGAGACCCAGTACTTC
.	TRBJ1-1	15	TRBD1	TRBV19	CASPPGTGLATEAFF	TGTGCCAGCCCCCCCGGGACAGGGTTGGCGACTGAAGCTTTCTTT
.	TRBJ2-1	15	TRBD2	TRBV7-9	CASSLSSGSIFEQFF	TGTGCCAGCAGCTTAAGTAGCGGGAGTATTTTTGAGCAGTTCTTC
few	TRBJ2-1	11	.	TRBV28	CASNLGAREFF	TGTGCCAGCAACTTGGGGGCCAGGGAGTTCTTC
.	TRBJ1-1	15	.	TRBV4-3	CASSPSQGTNTEAFF	TGCGCCAGCAGCCCGTCACAGGGTACGAACACTGAAGCTTTCTTT
.	TRBJ2-5	15	.	TRBV18	CASSPLLAAQETQYF	TGTGCCAGCTCACCCTTACTAGCTGCTCAAGAGACCCAGTACTTC
.	TRBJ2-2	13	.	TRBV30	CAWSVFGAGELFF	TGTGCCTGGAGTGTGTTCGGGGCCGGGGAGCTGTTTTTT
.	TRBJ2-3	15	TRBD2	TRBV28	CASRETSGRVNTQYF	TGTGCCAGCAGGGAGACTAGCGGGAGAGTGAATACGCAGTATTTT
.	TRBJ1-5	15	.	TRBV30	CAWSPTLGGLRPQHF	TGTGCCTGGAGTCCGACCTTGGGCGGGCTCCGGCCCCAGCATTTT
.	TRBJ2-7	15	TRBD2	TRBV28	CASSLLAGGPPEQYF	TGTGCCAGCAGCCTCTTAGCGGGAGGGCCGCCCGAGCAGTACTTC
.	TRBJ2-7	16	.	TRBV28	CASSGGRAGGSYEQYF	TGTGCCAGCAGCGGGGGTAGGGCAGGAGGCTCCTACGAGCAGTACTTC
once	TRBJ2-1	17	.	TRBV5-1	CASSLNLNPAPGNEQFF	TGCGCCAGCAGCTTGAACCTAAATCCGGCCCCCGGGAATGAGCAGTTCTTC
.	TRBJ2-3	15	TRBD2	TRBV7-9	CASRGDGGGPDTQYF	TGTGCCAGCAGAGGGGACGGGGGGGGTCCAGATACGCAGTATTTT
.	TRBJ1-1	15	.	TRBV6-5	CASSQGSRLNTEAFF	TGTGCCAGCAGTCAGGGTTCCCGTTTGAACACTGAAGCTTTCTTT
.	TRBJ1-1	14	.	TRBV7-6	CASSLGQKNTEAFF	TGTGCCAGCAGCTTAGGACAGAAGAACACTGAAGCTTTCTTT
.	TRBJ2-7	15	TRBD2	TRBV19	CASMYRLAGGYEQYF	TGTGCCAGCATGTATCGACTAGCGGGAGGCTACGAGCAGTACTTC
.	TRBJ2-7	11	.	TRBV28	CASTRDYEQYF	TGTGCCAGCACCCGAGACTACGAGCAGTACTTC
few	TRBJ2-7	14	TRBD1	TRBV4-2	CASSLGQGDHEQYF	TGTGCCAGCAGCCTTGGGCAGGGGGACCACGAGCAGTACTTC
.	TRBJ2-1	12	.	TRBV7-9	CASSLVLGEQFF	TGTGCCAGCAGCTTAGTGCTAGGCGAGCAGTTCTTC
.	TRBJ2-5	14	.	TRBV29-1	CSPPPGGNQETQYF	TGCAGCCCCCCCCCGGGTGGCAACCAAGAGACCCAGTACTTC
.	TRBJ2-1	15	TRBD2	TRBV4-2	CASSQGGTPYNEQFF	TGTGCCAGCAGCCAGGGAGGGACTCCTTACAATGAGCAGTTCTTC